The 2 T cell receptor beta chains below were found in one sample sequenced in a study of T cells in Graves' hyperthyroidism and ophthalmopathy. Researchers took RNA transcripts and amplified the TCR beta CDR3 regions from them. When the TCR CDR3 underwent first-round RT-PCR, the HTBI primer set was used. In TCRdb, the multiplex PCR reads were re-called with MiXCR into one record per CDR3 protein. This sample has 450,000 to 700,000 distinct CDR3 sequences, with 46% found just once. The source material was peripheral blood or thyroid tissue (not recorded which). The source is an adult woman with Graves' disease, either hyperthyroidism or ophthalmopathy (not recorded which).

This clonotype was observed a single time. A read error may account for a junction end that differs from germline. The V and J genes are TRBV19 and TRBJ2-1; 7 nucleotides agree with TRBD2. In germline, CDR1 is LNHDA, CDR2 SQIVND (reference sequence). The CDR3 runs 12 residues. CDR3 amino acids: CASTYSWDYPTF. CDR3 sequence (DNA): TGTGCCAGTACCTACTCGTGGGACTACCCAACCTTC. The full variable domain, completed using reference TRBV19 and TRBJ2-1, is DGGITQSPKYLFRKEGQNVTLSCEQNLNHDAMYWYRQDPGQGLRLIYYSQIVNDFQKGDIAEGYSVSREKKESFPLTVTSAQKNPTAFYLCASTYSWDYPTFGPGTRLTVL.

This clonotype was recorded many times. This chain connects TRBV5-1 to TRBJ2-7; 7 bases agree with TRBD1. The J segment lost 3 bases and the V segment lost 3 bases, leaving 9 bases of the junction unmatched. Germline CDR1 is SGHRS and CDR2 is YFSETQ. This CDR3 has 15 amino acids. CDR3 residues: CASSYSGTEIYEQYF. CDR3 nucleotides: TGCGCCAGCAGCTACTCCGGGACAGAGATCTACGAGCAGTACTTC.